At least ten counts were recorded for the clone carrying this T cell receptor beta chain. This sample is part of a study of human T cells and chemical hapten exposure. This sample's time point: patch test 1, 2 weeks after DPC sensitization. Treatment indicated: therapeutic diphenylcyclopropenone sensitization with weekly scalp DPC. V dropped 3 bases and J dropped 5 bases, with 16 bases sitting between them. The CDR3 loop spans 15 amino acids. Using its own MiXCR run on the RACE reads, TCRdb lists one record per CDR3 protein. Of 100,000 to 150,000 distinct CDR3 sequences listed, about 13% are singletons.

This clonotype was sampled from a man aged 18 to 29 with alopecia areata. Some clones in this sample may be carry-over from other donors' samples. Specimen: whole blood, collected in connection with sensitization to the hapten diphenylcyclopropenone (DPC). The genes are TRBV12-3 or TRBV12-4 and TRBJ1-2, with D possibly matching TRBD1 (5 bases). The DNA of the CDR3 is TGTGCCAGCAGTTTTTTAGACAGACCGAGATATGGCTACACCTTC. This encodes CASSFLDRPRYGYTF.